Listed here are 12 T cell receptor beta chains from one sample, sequenced in a study of control samples from healthy donors and cancer patients (dated by TCRdb to 2020 to 2021). Receptor libraries were prepared by the immunoSEQ multiplex PCR assay. Not all clones reach the TCRdb copy of this immuneACCESS table, which keeps in-frame sequences only. Checked studies attribute under half of the gap to unresolved V genes and leave the rest unexplained. This sample lists 45,000 to 60,000 clones; around 95% were detected once. The top ten clones comprise 3.5% to 4% of the sample. Source material: blood. Source of these receptors: a man aged 25-45 years in good health.

The V call is TRBV4-1, the J call TRBJ2-1; 11 bases agree with TRBD2. Per germline, CDR1 MGHRA and CDR2 YSYEKL. The J segment lost 5 bases and the V segment lost 3 bases, leaving 9 bases of the junction unmatched. This CDR3 comprises 17 residues. The CDR3 reads CASSQVGASGGNNEQFF. As DNA, the CDR3 is TGCGCCAGCAGCCAGGTCGGGGCTAGCGGGGGGAACAATGAGCAGTTCTTC.

This sequence joins TRBV5-6 and TRBJ1-1; 7 positions agree with TRBD1. CDR1 is SGHDT and CDR2 is YYEEEE in the germline V gene. Losses at the gene ends were 4 bases for V and 10 bases for J; bases not matched to a gene: 7. The CDR3 has 12 residues. Here the CDR3 DNA reads TGTGCCAGCAGCGGGGGCCAGGGGGTAGCTTTCTTT. This encodes CASSGGQGVAFF.

The gene calls are TRBV7-9 and TRBJ2-3; 7 positions match TRBD2. V was clipped by 5 bases and J by 6 bases; unmatched bases: 11. The CDR3 loop spans 15 amino acids. The germline V gene has CDR1 SEHNR and CDR2 FQNEAQ (reference sequence). DNA for the CDR3: TGTGCCAGCAGCCCCGGGAGGCCAGAGGGGGATACGCAGTATTTT. It is translated as CASSPGRPEGDTQYF.

J is TRBJ2-2 and V is TRBV2; D not resolved. V gave up 0 bases and J gave up 3 bases, with 5 bases separating them. Per germline, CDR1 SNHLY and CDR2 FYNNEI. The CDR3 contains 14 residues. In nucleotides, the CDR3 is TGTGCCAGCAGTGAAGCACAGTACACCGGGGAGCTGTTTTTT. Protein sequence: CASSEAQYTGELFF. The variable domain in full, with the rest retrieved from reference TRBV2 and TRBJ2-2, is EPEVTQTPSHQVTQMGQEVILRCVPISNHLYFYWYRQILGQKVEFLVSFYNNEISEKSEIFDDQFSVERPDGSNFTLKIRSTKLEDSAMYFCASSEAQYTGELFFGEGSRLTVL.

The V call is TRBV24-1, the J call TRBJ1-5; tentative D call: TRBD1 (5 bases). With 7 bases removed from V and 3 bases from J, the gap between germline ends came to 9 bases. The CDR3 spans 13 residues. Per germline, CDR1 KGHDR and CDR2 SFDVKD. In nucleotides, the CDR3 is TGTGCCACCAGCAGGGCGGTCAATCAGCCCCAGCATTTT. Amino acids: CATSRAVNQPQHF.

The rearrangement links TRBV28 to TRBJ1-5; D call uncertain. V lost 1 base and J 4 bases, leaving 8 bases between the germline ends. Germline CDR1 MDHEN, CDR2 SYDVKM. The CDR3 extends over 14 amino acids. The CDR3 DNA reads TGTGCCAGCAGTTTATCGGGAGTAAATCAGCCCCAGCATTTT. Translating it yields CASSLSGVNQPQHF.

This chain connects TRBV20-1 to TRBJ2-3; D may correspond to TRBD1 or TRBD2 (6 bases each). Trimming took off 3 bases at V and 1 base at J, with 11 bases between the two ends. Germline CDR1 reads DFQATT; CDR2 reads SNEGSKA (reference sequence). The CDR3 sequence is 14 residues long. CDR3 protein: CSASEGGGTDTQYF. CDR3 DNA sequence: TGCAGTGCTAGTGAGGGGGGAGGCACAGATACGCAGTATTTT.

The V and J genes are TRBV24-1 and TRBJ2-6; D tentatively fits TRBD1 or TRBD2 (5 bases each). The CDR3 sequence is 17 residues long. V lost 9 bases and J lost 0, with 17 bases in between. The germline CDR1 and CDR2 sequences are KGHDR and SFDVKD. CDR3 loop: CATSSVGPNSGANVLTF. The CDR3 nucleotides are TGTGCCACCTCATCCGTGGGACCGAACTCTGGGGCCAACGTCCTGACTTTC.

With respect to this clone: One junction end does not reproduce the germline sequence, and a read error may be involved. The gene calls are TRBV13 and TRBJ2-1, with a possible D match to TRBD1 (5 bases). The CDR3 consists of 14 residues. The V gene's germline CDR1 is PRHDT and CDR2 FYEKMQ (reference sequence). The CDR3 coding sequence is TGTGCCAACAGCTCGGACAATGACTACAATGAGCAGTTCTTC. Protein product: CANSSDNDYNEQFF.

J is TRBJ2-7 and V is TRBV2, with TRBD1 matching 12 bases. In germline, CDR1 is SNHLY, CDR2 FYNNEI. V shed 6 bases and J 7 bases; nucleotides not matched to a gene: 10. This CDR3 contains 15 residues. CDR3 sequence (DNA): TGTGCCAGCAGCCGCCCGGGACAGGGGGCCGGGGAGCAGTACTTC. This encodes CASSRPGQGAGEQYF.

To note about this clone: One end of the junction varies from germline; a read error may be responsible. The chain uses TRBV2 and TRBJ2-7, with D unclear. The CDR3 is 11 residues long. Germline assignment: CDR1 SNHLY and CDR2 FYNNEI. CDR3 loop: CASSYSHEQYF. The CDR3 DNA is TGTGCCAGCAGTTACTCCCACGAGCAGTACTTC.

Written as DNA, the CDR3 is TGTGCCAGCAGTGACGTTGGGGCAGGGATGAGTCAGCCCCAGCATTTT. This translates into CASSDVGAGMSQPQHF. The rearrangement joins TRBV6-1 to TRBJ1-5, with a possible D match to TRBD1 (5 bases). Looked up from germline, CDR1 is MNHNS and CDR2 is SASEGT. V was pared by 3 bases and J by 6 bases, with 18 bases between. The CDR3 is 16 amino acids.